Listed below are T cell receptor beta chains from one sample, sequenced in a study of CD8+ T cells in alopecia areata. Only in-frame clones appear in the TCRdb table, and some are missing; sequencing was by immunoSEQ multiplex PCR. The sample records about 140,000 clones, about 88% being singletons. The material sequenced was CD8+ T cells sorted from blood, taken at week 4, from a patient treated with tofacitinib. The receptors stem from a human donor with alopecia areata. Each CDR3 is given with its conserved first and last residue. A D gene is named only where the DNA matches it firmly. Clone size is stated in some rows and not others, as once, few, many or a class when expanded.

j_gene,abundance,v_gene,d_gene,CDR3aa,CDR3nt
TRBJ2-1,once,TRBV6-5,.,CASSYGDSSYNEQFF,TGTGCCAGCAGTTACGGAGACAGTTCCTACAATGAGCAGTTCTTC
TRBJ1-1,.,TRBV29-1,.,CSVAGEKAEAFF,TGCAGCGTTGCTGGGGAAAAGGCTGAAGCTTTCTTT
TRBJ2-6,.,TRBV23-1,.,CASSLGDGGRSAKGANVLTF,TGCGCCAGCAGCCTCGGAGACGGGGGCAGGTCGGCGAAGGGGGCCAACGTCCTGACTTTC
TRBJ1-1,few,TRBV7-9,TRBD1,CASSAGTAEAFF,TGTGCCAGCAGCGCAGGGACAGCTGAAGCTTTCTTT
TRBJ1-3,.,TRBV5-6,.,CASSLDEGPGNTIYF,TGTGCCAGCAGCTTGGATGAAGGACCTGGAAACACCATATATTTT
TRBJ2-3,.,TRBV27,TRBD1,CASNRQGNTDTQYF,TGTGCCAGCAACCGACAGGGGAACACAGATACGCAGTATTTT
TRBJ1-1,.,TRBV30,.,CAWSSQGSEAFF,TGTGCCTGGAGTAGTCAGGGCTCTGAAGCTTTCTTT
TRBJ1-5,.,TRBV9,.,CASSVDDSVQPQHF,TGTGCCAGCAGCGTAGACGACAGTGTTCAGCCCCAGCATTTT
TRBJ2-3,.,TRBV7-9,TRBD2,CASSSETSETIKQDTQYF,TGTGCCAGCAGCTCAGAGACTAGCGAGACCATCAAACAAGATACGCAGTATTTT
TRBJ2-3,.,TRBV4-1,.,CASSQGSDTQYF,TGCGCCAGCAGCCAAGGGTCAGATACGCAGTATTTT
TRBJ2-5,.,TRBV6-1,TRBD2,CASSEWTSGRDYQETQYF,TGTGCCAGCAGTGAATGGACTAGCGGGAGGGATTACCAAGAGACCCAGTACTTC
TRBJ2-3,.,TRBV29-1,.,CSVEHRALGTDTQYF,TGCAGCGTGGAACACAGGGCCCTCGGCACAGATACGCAGTATTTT
TRBJ2-1,.,TRBV30,TRBD1,CAWSVAGGPNEQFF,TGTGCCTGGAGTGTGGCAGGGGGCCCGAATGAGCAGTTCTTC
TRBJ2-7,.,TRBV27,TRBD2,CASSYGGRIPYEQYF,TGTGCCAGCAGTTATGGCGGGAGGATCCCCTACGAGCAGTACTTC
TRBJ2-1,.,TRBV9,TRBD2,CASSDRLAGGLDEQFF,TGTGCCAGCAGCGACCGACTAGCGGGAGGTCTGGATGAGCAGTTCTTC
TRBJ2-7,.,TRBV4-1,TRBD2,CASSQTSGSSYEQYF,TGCGCCAGCAGCCAAACTAGCGGGAGCTCCTACGAGCAGTACTTC
TRBJ2-6,once,TRBV15,.,CATSRDAGANVLTF,TGTGCCACCAGCAGAGATGCAGGGGCCAACGTCCTGACTTTC
TRBJ2-1,.,TRBV29-1,.,CSAEPPGNEQFF,TGCAGCGCCGAGCCCCCGGGGAATGAGCAGTTCTTC
TRBJ1-2,.,TRBV29-1,.,CSVGLTEDSNYGYTF,TGCAGCGTTGGGCTCACAGAGGATTCTAACTATGGCTACACCTTC
TRBJ2-7,.,TRBV6-5,.,CASSYSEGAIYEQYF,TGTGCCAGCAGTTACTCGGAGGGCGCGATCTACGAGCAGTACTTC
TRBJ1-1,.,TRBV19,TRBD1,CASKDRGPTEAFF,TGTGCCAGTAAGGACAGGGGGCCCACTGAAGCTTTCTTT
TRBJ2-3,once,TRBV10-2,TRBD2,CATGTIRDYPTDTQYF,TGCGCCACCGGCACCATACGGGACTACCCCACAGATACGCAGTATTTT
TRBJ2-3,.,TRBV2,.,CASPGGAYTDTQYF,TGTGCCAGCCCTGGGGGGGCCTACACAGATACGCAGTATTTT
TRBJ2-3,.,TRBV29-1,TRBD2,CSVEDVTSGLGTQYF,TGCAGCGTTGAAGATGTCACTAGCGGTTTAGGTACGCAGTATTTT
TRBJ2-7,.,TRBV4-1,.,CASSPPQGSNEQYF,TGCGCCAGCAGCCCTCCACAGGGCAGCAACGAGCAGTACTTC
TRBJ2-5,.,TRBV7-9,.,CASSLVDGQETQYF,TGTGCCAGCAGCTTAGTGGACGGCCAAGAGACCCAGTACTTC
TRBJ2-7,few,TRBV11-2,TRBD2,CASSLEGTTRYEQYF,TGTGCCAGCAGCTTAGAAGGGACTACCCGATACGAGCAGTACTTC
TRBJ2-3,.,TRBV6-6,.,CASTPVEGSSTDTQYF,TGTGCCAGCACCCCCGTAGAGGGCTCTAGCACAGATACGCAGTATTTT
TRBJ2-7,.,TRBV30,.,CAWRAPSSYEQYF,TGTGCCTGGAGGGCCCCGAGCTCCTACGAGCAGTACTTC
TRBJ2-7,.,TRBV4-1,.,CASSQAVGLSYEQYF,TGCGCCAGCAGCCAAGCGGTGGGTTTATCCTACGAGCAGTACTTC
TRBJ2-2,.,TRBV29-1,.,CSVEVNTGELFF,TGCAGCGTTGAAGTGAACACCGGGGAGCTGTTTTTT
TRBJ2-7,.,TRBV5-6,.,CASSQDPGPYEQYF,TGTGCCAGCAGCCAAGATCCCGGCCCCTACGAGCAGTACTTC
TRBJ2-5,.,TRBV2,TRBD2,CASTFGGAEETQYF,TGTGCCAGCACCTTCGGGGGGGCAGAGGAGACCCAGTACTTC
TRBJ2-7,.,TRBV4-1,.,CASSQESSVYEQYF,TGCGCCAGCAGCCAAGAGAGCTCCGTCTACGAGCAGTACTTC
TRBJ1-5,.,TRBV27,.,CASSPLQVSNQPQHF,TGTGCCAGCAGCCCCCTACAGGTTAGCAATCAGCCCCAGCATTTT
TRBJ2-5,.,TRBV5-6,.,CASSFASGANRETQYF,TGTGCCAGCAGCTTTGCTTCGGGGGCTAACAGAGAGACCCAGTACTTC